These 16 T cell receptor beta chains were sequenced from one sample in a study of CD8+ T cells in alopecia areata. The sequencing template was cDNA reverse transcribed from extracted RNA. TCRdb keeps only in-frame clones here, not all; method: immunoSEQ multiplex PCR. The sample holds about 150,000 clones, roughly 60% seen once. The sequenced sample was CD8+ T cells sorted from blood. The receptors stem from a human donor in good health.

Only a few counts were recorded for this clone. The chain combines TRBV29-1 with TRBJ2-1; 8 nucleotides agree with TRBD2. CDR1 and CDR2 (germline): SQVTM, ANQGSEA. The CDR3 sequence is 15 residues long. The junction had 8 bases not matched to a gene; V was cut back by 5 bases and J by 2 bases. The CDR3 loop reads CSVPWREAPYNEQFF. The DNA for the CDR3 is TGCAGCGTTCCCTGGCGGGAGGCCCCCTACAATGAGCAGTTCTTC.

V is TRBV5-6 and J is TRBJ2-7; D remains unclear. The CDR3 has 11 residues. V gave up 4 bases and J gave up 1 base, with 3 bases separating them. Germline-derived CDR1 and CDR2 are SGHDT and YYEEEE. The CDR3 sequence: CASSTSYEQYF. For the CDR3, the DNA is TGTGCCAGCAGCACTTCCTACGAGCAGTACTTC.

The J gene is TRBJ2-7, the V gene TRBV11-2; 9 bases map to TRBD1. This CDR3 spans 14 amino acids. Trimming cost V 3 bases and J 3 bases; bases outside gene matches: 3. CDR1 and CDR2 from the germline V gene are SGHAT and FQNNGV. CDR3 loop: CASSLGQGHYEQYF. DNA of the CDR3: TGTGCCAGCAGCTTGGGACAGGGTCACTACGAGCAGTACTTC.

A few counts support this clone. The chain uses TRBV5-5 and TRBJ1-1; TRBD1 might be the D (5 bases). Germline-derived CDR1 and CDR2 are SGHKS and YYEKEE (reference sequence). Trimming took 4 bases from V and 4 from J, leaving 11 bases between them. The CDR3 is made up of 13 amino acids. CDR3 sequence: CASSMGDSTEAFF. CDR3 in DNA: TGTGCCAGCAGCATGGGGGATTCCACTGAAGCTTTCTTT.

About this clone: Since a much larger clone is just one base distant, this may be a read error. The chain combines TRBV27 with TRBJ1-5; D unresolved. V lost 5 bases and J 0 bases, leaving 8 bases between the germline ends. The CDR3 has 14 residues. The germline V gene encodes CDR1 MNHEY and CDR2 SMNVEV (reference sequence). CDR3 sequence: CASSEAYSNQPQHF. Written as DNA, the CDR3 is TGTGCCAGCAGTGAAGCCTATAGCAATCAGCCCCAGCATTTT.

The rearrangement links TRBV5-4 to TRBJ1-5; D is ambiguous. Germline values: CDR1 SGHNT, CDR2 YYREEE (reference sequence). The CDR3 has 14 amino acids. Trimming stripped 2 bases from V and 2 bases from J, with 8 bases between. CDR3 sequence reads: CASSFAGGNQPQHF. DNA for the CDR3: TGTGCCAGCAGCTTTGCGGGCGGCAATCAGCCCCAGCATTTT.

This chain connects TRBV19 to TRBJ1-5; D remains ambiguous. CDR1 and CDR2 (germline): LNHDA, SQIVND (reference sequence). V shed 4 bases and J shed 1 base, with 11 bases lying between them. The CDR3 totals 15 residues. The CDR3 nucleotides are TGTGCCAGTAGTACCCAGGACCGAAGCAATCAGCCCCAGCATTTT. Encoded protein: CASSTQDRSNQPQHF.

The V and J genes are TRBV6-5 and TRBJ1-5; 9 bases agree with TRBD1. The CDR3 sequence is 14 residues long. Germline lookup yields CDR1 MNHEY and CDR2 SVGAGI. After removal of 5 bases from V and 6 bases from J, the junction contained 5 bases not matched to a gene. The CDR3 nucleotides read TGTGCCAGCAGTCGGACAGGGGTCAGTCAGCCCCAGCATTTT. Its protein product is CASSRTGVSQPQHF.

This clone was detected a few times. The chain combines TRBV29-1 with TRBJ2-5, with 7 bases identical to TRBD2. The CDR3 runs to 11 residues. Germline lookup yields CDR1 SQVTM and CDR2 ANQGSEA. This chain's CDR3 is CGAGRQETQYF. The CDR3 DNA sequence: TGCGGAGCGGGACGTCAAGAGACCCAGTACTTC.

The gene calls are TRBV13 and TRBJ2-7, with TRBD2 matching 10 bases. V shed 5 bases, J shed 1 base, and the junction held 8 bases outside the gene matches. Looked up from germline, CDR1 is PRHDT and CDR2 is FYEKMQ (reference sequence). The CDR3 is made up of 16 amino acids. The CDR3 DNA reads as TGTGCCAGCAGCCCCCGGACTAGCGGTACTTCCTACGAGCAGTACTTC. The encoded protein is CASSPRTSGTSYEQYF.

This clone showed up just a few times. The V gene is TRBV7-9, the J gene TRBJ1-2; D is ambiguous. This CDR3 is built from 13 residues. CDR1 and CDR2 from the germline V gene are SEHNR and FQNEAQ (reference sequence). The V end was cut by 1 base, the J end by 8 bases, with 11 bases between. CDR3 coding DNA: TGTGCCAGCAGCTTAGGGCCGACGGAAGGCTACACCTTC. It encodes CASSLGPTEGYTF.

This sequence joins TRBV9 and TRBJ2-2, with D unresolved. Between the trimmed V and J ends, which lost 4 bases and 8 bases, there was a span of 6 bases. Per germline, CDR1 SGDLS and CDR2 YYNGEE. The CDR3 is 11 amino acids. The DNA of the CDR3 is TGTGCCAGCAGCATCTCTGGGGAGCTGTTTTTT. Translating it yields CASSISGELFF.

The chain carries TRBV2 and TRBJ2-6; D remains unclear. The CDR3 is 12 residues long. The germline gives CDR1 SNHLY, CDR2 FYNNEI. V was clipped by 7 bases and J by 2 bases, with 3 bases between them. CDR3 bases: TGTGCCAGCATCCCTGGGGCCAACGTCCTGACTTTC. Its translation is CASIPGANVLTF. The complete variable domain, with remaining parts taken from reference TRBV2 and TRBJ2-6, reads EPEVTQTPSHQVTQMGQEVILRCVPISNHLYFYWYRQILGQKVEFLVSFYNNEISEKSEIFDDQFSVERPDGSNFTLKIRSTKLEDSAMYFCASIPGANVLTFGAGSRLTVL.

This chain connects TRBV19 to TRBJ2-7; D tentatively fits TRBD1 or TRBD2 (5 bases each). This CDR3 has 14 amino acids. CDR1 is LNHDA, CDR2 SQIVND, per germline (reference sequence). Trimming took off 5 bases at V and 4 bases at J, with 15 bases between the two ends. CDR3 sequence reads: CASSGVGTEYEQYF. CDR3 nucleotide sequence: TGTGCCAGTAGTGGTGTGGGGACGGAATACGAGCAGTACTTC.

V gene TRBV4-1 combines with J gene TRBJ1-3, with a possible D match to TRBD1 (5 bases). The V end was cut by 3 bases, the J end by 4 bases, with 13 bases between. This CDR3 has 15 residues. Per germline, CDR1 MGHRA and CDR2 YSYEKL. The CDR3 loop is CASSHETGLGNTIYF. CDR3 in DNA: TGCGCCAGCAGCCATGAAACAGGACTCGGAAACACCATATATTTT.

J is TRBJ2-2 and V is TRBV10-3; 8 bases fit TRBD2. Trimming took 3 bases from V and 6 from J; bases not matched to a gene: 6. This CDR3 spans 15 amino acids. The germline CDR1 and CDR2 sequences are ENHRY and SYGVKD. The CDR3 protein is CAISDTSGGAGELFF. CDR3 coding DNA: TGTGCCATCAGTGATACTAGCGGAGGGGCCGGGGAGCTGTTTTTT.